This record looks at one TCR beta chain sequence and its context. Time point meaning: after trial treatment. Indicated treatment: LDRT plus nivolumab, ipilimumab, low-dose cyclophosphamide and aspirin (RACIN trial). Both a constant-region primer and a V-primer adapter served to amplify TCRs across roughly 20 PCR cycles. It was by in vitro transcription that isolated mRNA was amplified. MiXCR was run by TCRdb on the reads, yielding one entry per CDR3 protein. The sample gives some 53,000 distinct CDR3 sequences, roughly 31% of which show up once; 8% to 9% is in the top ten. The CDR3 runs 14 residues. Deletions cut 1 base from V and 2 bases from J, with 9 bases between. The data stem from a study of low-dose radiotherapy and immunotherapy resistance in tumors.

The source of this sequence is a male donor with rectosigmoid adenocarcinoma. V usage is TRBV12-3 or TRBV12-4 and J usage is TRBJ2-7, with TRBD2 as a possible D gene (5 bases). The starting material was PBMCs, obtained after low-dose radiotherapy plus immunotherapy. In DNA form, the CDR3 reads TGTGCCAGCAGTTTAGTGGGAGTAACCTACGAGCAGTACTTC. This translates into CASSLVGVTYEQYF.